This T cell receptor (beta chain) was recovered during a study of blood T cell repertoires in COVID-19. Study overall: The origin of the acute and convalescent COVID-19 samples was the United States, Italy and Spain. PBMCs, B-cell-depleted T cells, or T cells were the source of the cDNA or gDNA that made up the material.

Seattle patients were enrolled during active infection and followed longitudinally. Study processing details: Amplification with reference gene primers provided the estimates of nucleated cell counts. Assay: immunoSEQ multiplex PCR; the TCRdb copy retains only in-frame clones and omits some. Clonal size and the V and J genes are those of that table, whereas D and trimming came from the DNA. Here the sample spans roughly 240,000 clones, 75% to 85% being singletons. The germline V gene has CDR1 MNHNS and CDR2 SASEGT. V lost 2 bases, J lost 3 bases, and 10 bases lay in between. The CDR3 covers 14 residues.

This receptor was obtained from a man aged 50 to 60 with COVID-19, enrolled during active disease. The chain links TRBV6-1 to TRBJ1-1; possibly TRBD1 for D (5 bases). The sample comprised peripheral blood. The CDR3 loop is CASSERGGHTEAFF. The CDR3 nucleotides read TGTGCCAGCAGTGAACGGGGGGGACACACTGAAGCTTTCTTT.